This T cell receptor beta chain was documented in a study of molecular identifiers for immune sequencing clone quantification. There are many counts of this clonotype. Germline assignment: CDR1 MGHDK and CDR2 SYGVNS. The CDR3 loop spans 15 amino acids. V dropped 4 bases and J dropped 7 bases, with 17 bases sitting between them. One entry per CDR3 protein results from TCRdb running MiXCR on the PCR reads. The sample gives about 630,000 distinct CDR3 sequences, roughly 25% of which show up once; about 0.84% is in the top ten. Naive CD8 T cells underwent sorting with the CD8+CD4-CCR7+CD45RA+ definition. The sample taken for sequencing was naive CD8+ T cells from blood, with Jurkat cell RNA spiked in. As for subset: FACS-sorted CD8+CD4-CCR7+CD45RA+ naive T cells. The chain combines TRBV25-1 with TRBJ1-5; perhaps TRBD1 as D (5 bases). The TCR sequence derives from a human donor in good health. Some libraries in this study had Jurkat cell RNA spiked in. CDR3 sequence (DNA): TGTGCCAGCAGTGTGGGCGGTGAGGGGCCGCAGCCCCAGCATTTT. Its translation: CASSVGGEGPQPQHF. The full variable domain, its missing parts supplied by reference TRBV25-1 and TRBJ1-5, is EADIYQTPRYLVIGTGKKITLECSQTMGHDKMYWYQQDPGMELHLIHYSYGVNSTEKGDLSSESTVSRIRTEHFPLTLESARPSHTSQYLCASSVGGEGPQPQHFGDGTRLSIL.